This T cell receptor beta chain was profiled in a study of cytomegalovirus exposure and HLA in healthy donors. Study outcomes and limitations: Reports showed the classifier diagnosing cytomegalovirus status with high specificity and sensitivity. Analyzed later, association rates of TCRs varied across HLA loci, with DRB1 most and HLA-C fewest.

For this clone: No antigen is known for it.

PCR used 60 Vbeta primers and 13 Jbeta primers. Libraries were prepared by immunoSEQ multiplex PCR; TCRdb keeps only in-frame clonotypes and omits some of them. The sample shows about 120,000 clones, around four fifths of them seen only once. At sampling all donors were nominally healthy, likely with unrecorded immune exposures. Sequencing input: PBMCs. The source is a woman aged 40 to 55 in good health and CMV-seronegative.

The CDR3 is CASSTAGFEENTIYF. CDR3 bases: TGTGCCAGCAGCACCGCAGGGTTTGAGGAAAACACCATATATTTT. The rearrangement uses TRBV7-9 and TRBJ1-3, with D possibly TRBD1 on 5 matching bases. This CDR3 comprises 15 residues. The V gene's germline CDR1 is SEHNR and CDR2 FQNEAQ (reference sequence). Trimming cost V 5 bases and J 6 bases, with 17 bases left between them. Full variable domain (missing parts from reference TRBV7-9 and TRBJ1-3): DTGVSQNPRHKITKRGQNVTFRCDPISEHNRLYWYRQTLGQGPEFLTYFQNEAQLEKSRLLSDRFSAERPKGSFSTLEIQRTEQGDSAMYLCASSTAGFEENTIYFGEGSWLTVV.